This T cell receptor beta chain was identified in a study of shared clonotypes between healthy human individuals. In the case of this clone: The target antigen is unknown.

The CDR3 totals 11 residues. V lost 4 bases to trimming and J lost 1 base, with 4 bases between them. Per the germline V gene, CDR1 is GTSNPN and CDR2 is SVGIG (reference sequence). Broader study findings: What limited the represented genetic and exposure-history diversity was the small number of donors. A handful of donors held around 5% of naive CD4 clonotypes in common.

Sorted-subset replicate PCRs used roughly 180 ng DNA, about 30,000 T cell genomes. Here immunoSEQ multiplex PCR was the method, and the copy in TCRdb shows in-frame clones only, minus some. Among fewer than 3 million clones, 85% to 95% were seen once, and the ten largest hold about 0.41%. CD4+ cells were split into CD45RA+ naive and CD45RA-negative memory subsets. The TCR originated in a man younger than 30 in good health. Some clones in this sample may be carry-over from other donors' samples. This chain connects TRBV30 to TRBJ1-2, with D unresolved. Material: naive CD4+ T cells from PBMCs. The subset was: CD45RA+ positively selected. The CDR3 is CAWTINYGYTF. Here the CDR3 DNA reads TGTGCCTGGACAATTAACTATGGCTACACCTTC.